This T cell receptor (beta chain) was captured in a study of identical twins (dated by TCRdb to 2016 to 2017). Background for the entire study: To test whether fetal clonotypes persist, this study deep-sequenced TCR alpha and beta repertoires from monozygotic twins, from unrelated adults of various ages, and from cord blood. To rule out contamination, the twin experiments were replicated at different times with different library preparation protocols.

Here is what the overall study found, with its caveats: Zero-insertion analyses could be partly confounded by invariant T cells such as MAIT and iNKT, though diverse VJ usage argued against such confounding for most clonotypes. The excess sharing between twins in beta out-of-frame sequences was weaker because fewer shared sequences reduced the signal-to-noise ratio. Fewer insertions were carried by abundant cord blood beta clonotypes; a weaker similar trend was observed in young adult naive repertoires, while no such trend was observed in memory repertoires. Compared with coincidental sharing between unrelated individuals, out-of-frame TCR alpha sequences shared between twins showed an excess of sequences with low generation probability. Out-of-frame TCR alpha sharing in monozygotic twins was systematically underestimated by recombination models, whereas sharing between unrelated individuals was in agreement with the recombination models. Because the same donors could not be followed over many years, conclusions were based on cross-sectional statistical analysis.

Inclusive of the bounding cysteine and phenylalanine, the CDR3 is 16 residues long. Only the CDR3 DNA stays, 48 bases, in frame from base 1. The germline V gene yields SGHRS for CDR1 and YFSETQ for CDR2. V is pared back by 4 bases and J by 1 base, with 15 bases lying between the germline termini. Libraries came from 5' RACE. The data were produced on an Illumina HiSeq 2000. A universal primer binding site was introduced by template switching, and a unique molecular identifier was present in the final cDNA, enabling accurate counting of TCR cDNA molecules. Specific primers in the conserved constant-segment region were used to synthesize first-strand cDNA for the TCR alpha and beta chains. To control for contamination, every cDNA library carried two barcodes: a SMART-Mk sample barcode plus Illumina barcodes. TruSeq adapter sequences, together with Illumina sample barcodes, were added in two successive PCR steps. TCR alpha and beta cDNA libraries were sequenced on the Illumina HiSeq platform with custom primers. The study's processing was this. MiGEC processed the raw reads to extract unique molecular identifiers, while MiXCR was used to determine the CDR3 positions. For each individual, recombination models were inferred using an EM algorithm with the repgenHMM and IGoR tools. The analysis of shared clonotypes was done with the tcR package in R, with sharing normalized by the product of cloneset sizes. Out-of-frame nonproductive sequences were analyzed to study raw recombination free of thymic and clonal selection effects. TCRdb itself trimmed the public reads at Q25 with fastp, ran MiXCR and retained productive beta chains. Each CDR3 protein appears once, grouped with its most common genes and DNA. The V and J calls and clone size come from TCRdb's table, not from the authors' own analysis. This sample has more than 600,000 distinct CDR3 sequences in its table, and 18% of those were observed once. In total, the top ten clones hold around 14% of the sample.

As regards this clonotype: This clone's antigen is unknown. There are no base qualities to consult, and no much larger clone falls within one base.

All donors were healthy Caucasians. Three pairs of female monozygotic twins, all aged roughly 18 to 29 years, were included in the twin cohort. Peripheral blood mononuclear cells were used as the source from which RNA for TCR libraries was isolated. Another study also made use of these data, one on T cells expressing NK-cell markers. As the second publication notes: Fewer than ten donors provided sorted CD3+CD56+NKG2C+, CD3+CD56+NKG2C- and CD3+CD56-NKG2C+ T-cell subsets, whose TCR beta-chain repertoires were profiled. Among the eight sequenced donors, only one was HCMV-seronegative, while the other seven were HCMV-seropositive. In several experiments an anti-gammadeltaTCR antibody was added to restrict sorting to alphabetaTCR-expressing T cells. In six donors, the dominant CD3+CD56+NKG2C+ clonotypes ranked among the top 10 CD8+ clonotypes, making up about 1.0-8% of CD8+ T cells. Those dominant clonotypes were again the most abundant among CD3+CD56-NKG2C+ cells in several donors, at about 25-60.1%. Whether the expanded NKG2C-expressing T cell clones were specific for HCMV antigens was left unclear. Randomly selected healthy volunteers, three men and five women, were used as the eight sequenced donors. A commercial ELISA kit detecting HCMV-specific IgG in serum was used to determine HCMV serostatus. For five or six donors, unsorted PBMC were also used to sequence bulk peripheral blood T-cell repertoires. Reads were demultiplexed and grouped by UMI with MIGEC, and clonotypes were assembled and quantified with MiTCR. To exclude erroneous sequences, only TCR cDNA sequences supported by at least two reads were retained. The tcR package was used for downstream repertoire analysis, and clonotypes were matched between fractions using CDR3 nucleotide sequence together with V segment. VDJmatch was used to annotate antigen specificity against VDJdb, with one amino acid substitution in CDR3 allowed.

In this chain, TRBV5-1 is recombined with TRBJ1-5, and TRBD1 may be the D gene, going by 5 matching bases. The specimen sequenced was PBMCs. The sequence was collected from a woman aged 18-29 years in good health. CDR3 sequence: CASSPYPGDSNQPQHF. The nucleotides read TGCGCCAGCAGCCCCTATCCGGGGGACAGCAATCAGCCCCAGCATTTT.